This record covers a single TCR beta chain. No antigen is known for it. Nothing much larger sits one base from this clone, and base qualities are not available. The sample is drawn from a study of T cell responses to AZD1222 COVID-19 vaccine (dated by TCRdb to 2020 to 2023). Turning to the overall study: Because spike-specific TCR depth and breadth did not differ between the two schedules, AZD1222 recipients who got a second dose at roughly 4 weeks were pooled with those who got a second dose at roughly 12 weeks. A total of about 250 trial participants underwent TCR sequencing, of whom nearly 210 had received two doses of AZD1222 and about 26 had received two doses of the MenACWY control vaccine. Enrollment into the trials was organized by age into subgroups of 18-55, 56-69 and 70-plus years, and those subgroups contained roughly 140, 27 and 60 TCR-sequenced participants, respectively.

In light of the paper, this sample's time point label describes: baseline before first vaccination. The vaccinee samples were drawn from two UK trials, COV001 and COV002, one of which was a single-blind randomized controlled phase 2/3 trial testing AZD1222 (ChAdOx1 nCoV-19) in healthy adults. For TCRbeta chain sequencing, PBMC samples from trial participants were taken at day 0 and at day 28 after the second dose. The CDR3 starts with the cysteine, ends with the phenylalanine, and has 13 residues. Only the CDR3 portion is preserved as DNA: 39 bases, with reading frame beginning at the first base. CDR1 and CDR2 are drawn from the germline V gene: SGHTA, FQGNSA. V and J lose 0 bases and 6 bases, and a span of 6 bases separates them. The CDR3 regions of human TCRbeta chains were analyzed by immunosequencing. The original pipeline was this. Repertoire TCRs were matched against a reference library of SARS-CoV-2-specific TCRs generated with the MIRA antigen-specificity platform. Breadth meant the fraction of unique TCRs that were SARS-CoV-2-associated, whereas depth meant the fraction of total T cells that were SARS-CoV-2-associated. Using the MIRA data, every spike-specific TCR was mapped to the spike region that the TCR reacted to and assigned to either a CD4 or a CD8 class. Log10-transformed breadth and depth values were compared by one-way ANOVA with Sidak's multiple comparisons tests. Held by TCRdb, this immuneACCESS table contains in-frame sequences only and omits some clones. Under half of the omission traces to an unresolved V gene where checked; the cause of the rest is unknown. That table is the source of V, J and clone size, and D and trimming were worked out from the DNA. Across this sample there are about 97,000 clones, with 88% seen only once. The ten largest clones capture less than 3.5% of the sample.

The study at large found these results: Participants were mostly white British and included more females than males, and it was suggested by the authors that clonal diversity may have been underestimated. Spike-specific TCR breadth and depth rose significantly after two AZD1222 doses compared with day 0 and with MenACWY recipients. Nearly half of unique spike-specific TCRs reportedly recognized epitopes outside regions mutated in the B.1.351 and B.1.1.7 variants. In the small 56-69-year group, the increase in depth fell short of significance, most likely because of low power. Vaccine-associated CD4 TCRs spanned the whole spike protein, with dominant responses in regions 160-218 and 743-854. Because no day 14 peak-response samples were available, repertoires were characterized only after the peak T cell response. Only five to seven AZD1222 recipients were SARS-CoV-2 seropositive at baseline, limiting conclusions about previously exposed vaccinees.

This TCR came from an adult in good health. The chain is made from TRBV7-2 and TRBJ1-5, with a tentative D gene TRBD1 over 6 matching bases. Sequences were derived from peripheral blood, sampled on day 0 of AZD1222 vaccination. The DNA sequence is TGTGCCAGCAGCTTAGCAGGGGGTCAGCCCCAGCATTTT. It encodes CASSLAGGQPQHF.